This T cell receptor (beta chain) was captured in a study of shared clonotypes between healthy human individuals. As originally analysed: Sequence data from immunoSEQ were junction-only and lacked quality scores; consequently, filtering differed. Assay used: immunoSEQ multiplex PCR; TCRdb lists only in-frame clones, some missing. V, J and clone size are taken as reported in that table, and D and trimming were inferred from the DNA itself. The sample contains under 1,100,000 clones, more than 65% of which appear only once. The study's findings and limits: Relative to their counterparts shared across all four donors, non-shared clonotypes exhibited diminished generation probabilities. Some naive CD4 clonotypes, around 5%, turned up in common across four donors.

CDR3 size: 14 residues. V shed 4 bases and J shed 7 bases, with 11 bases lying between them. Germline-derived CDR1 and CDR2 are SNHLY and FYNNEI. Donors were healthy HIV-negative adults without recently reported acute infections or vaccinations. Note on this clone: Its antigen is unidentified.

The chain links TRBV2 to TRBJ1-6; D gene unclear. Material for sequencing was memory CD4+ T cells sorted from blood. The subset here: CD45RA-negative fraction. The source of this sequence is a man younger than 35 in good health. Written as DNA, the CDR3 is TGTGCCAGCAGTGTAACCGGTTCGAATTCACCCCTCCACTTT. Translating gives CASSVTGSNSPLHF.